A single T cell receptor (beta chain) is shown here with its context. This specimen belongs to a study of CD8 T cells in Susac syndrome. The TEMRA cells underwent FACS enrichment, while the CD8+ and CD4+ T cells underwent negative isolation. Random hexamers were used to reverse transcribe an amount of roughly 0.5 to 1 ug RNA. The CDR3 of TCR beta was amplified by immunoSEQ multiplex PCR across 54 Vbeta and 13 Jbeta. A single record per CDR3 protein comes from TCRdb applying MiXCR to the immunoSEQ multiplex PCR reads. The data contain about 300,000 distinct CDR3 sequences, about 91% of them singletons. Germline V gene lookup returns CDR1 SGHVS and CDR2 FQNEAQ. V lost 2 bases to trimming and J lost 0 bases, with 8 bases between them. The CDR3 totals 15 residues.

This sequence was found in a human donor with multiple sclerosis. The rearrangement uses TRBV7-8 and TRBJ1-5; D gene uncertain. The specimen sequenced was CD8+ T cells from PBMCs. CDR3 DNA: TGTGCCAGCAGCTTACCGGGCGATAGCAATCAGCCCCAGCATTTT. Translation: CASSLPGDSNQPQHF.